This TCR beta chain stems from a study of blood T cell repertoires in COVID-19. Study-wide background: Samples representing acute and convalescent COVID-19 were sourced from the United States, Italy and Spain.

Some clones are missing from TCRdb's copy, which holds only in-frame ones; the method was immunoSEQ multiplex PCR. Among roughly 300,000 clones listed, 70% to 90% were seen once. This CDR3 has 13 amino acids. Trimming stripped 5 bases from V and 3 bases from J, with 10 bases between. This sequence was found in a woman in her forties or fifties who had recovered from COVID-19. The chain uses TRBV12-3 or TRBV12-4 and TRBJ1-2; D is unresolved. The sequenced sample was peripheral blood. Here the CDR3 DNA reads TGTGCCAGCAGTCTCTCCCGGGACTATGGCTACACCTTC. Translating it yields CASSLSRDYGYTF.